The present T cell receptor beta chain was sequenced within a study of CD8+ T cells in alopecia areata. Study-wide results and caveats: Tofacitinib delivered significant drops in scalp clonality and in expanded CD8+ clones among the top 100. Normal-skin resident alphabeta T cells also appear among scalp sample sequences. Many expanded lesional clones stayed in scalp and blood while on tofacitinib.

This clone was counted only a few times. The antigen remains unidentified. The treatment is: oral pan-JAK inhibitor, 5-10 mg twice daily. V dropped 5 bases and J dropped 0; count of bases not matched to a gene: 7. CDR1 and CDR2 from the germline V gene are SGHTA and FQGNSA. The CDR3 runs to 15 residues. cDNA prepared by RNA extraction and subsequent reverse transcription served as the template for sequencing. Using immunoSEQ multiplex PCR, the repertoire was profiled, and TCRdb retains in-frame clones only, with some absent. The repertoire holds a few hundred thousand clones, with more than 55% as singletons.

Sequenced here: CD4+ T cells sorted from blood, sampled around week 46, from a patient treated with tofacitinib. The rearrangement links TRBV7-2 to TRBJ2-7; TRBD2 matches 7 bases. The TCR sequence derives from a human donor with alopecia areata. This CDR3 reads CASSENGGSSYEQYF. CDR3 DNA: TGTGCCAGCAGCGAGAACGGGGGGAGCTCCTACGAGCAGTACTTC.